This is a list of T cell receptor beta chains from one sample in a study of OX40 agonist ivuxolimab in advanced cancers. Profiling relied on immunoSEQ multiplex PCR, and the TCRdb table lists in-frame clones only, not all of them. Of roughly 80,000 clones listed, over 75% are singletons. The input for sequencing was CD4+ or CD8+ T cells sorted from blood, taken in a trial of the OX40 agonist ivuxolimab. The origin of the receptors is an adult with an advanced solid tumor such as melanoma, head and neck, liver or kidney cancer. The CDR3 runs from the conserved cysteine through the conserved F or W. A D gene is named only where the DNA matches it firmly. Only some rows state a clone size, as once, few, many or a class for expanded clones.

D gene	clone size	V gene	J gene	CDR3 DNA	CDR3 protein
-	few	TRBV11-2	TRBJ2-1	TGTGCCAGCAGCCCTCTTGACTCTCGCAGGCAGTTCTTC	CASSPLDSRRQFF
-	-	TRBV7-9	TRBJ2-7	TGTGCCAGCAGCTTAGTAGGGCTACAGCAGTACTTC	CASSLVGLQQYF
TRBD2	-	TRBV6-5	TRBJ2-7	TGTGCCAGCAGTTACTCGGGACTAGCGGGTTGGTACGAGCAGTACTTC	CASSYSGLAGWYEQYF
-	-	TRBV19	TRBJ1-2	TGTGCCAGTATCGACCTCGGGCACTATGGCTACACCTTC	CASIDLGHYGYTF
-	-	TRBV14	TRBJ2-7	TGTGCCAGCAGCCAAGGACGGTGGGAGCACGAGCAGTACTTC	CASSQGRWEHEQYF
-	-	TRBV5-8	TRBJ1-2	TGTGCCAGCAGCTCCTATACGACAGCTACCTCCCTCTATGGCTACACCTTC	CASSSYTTATSLYGYTF
-	-	TRBV4-3	TRBJ2-1	TGCGCCAGCAGCCTCATACTTTGGCGCGGTGAGCAGTTCTTC	CASSLILWRGEQFF
-	-	TRBV6-1	TRBJ2-7	TGTGCCAGCAGTGAAGCGTGGGGGACATCCTACGAGCAGTACTTC	CASSEAWGTSYEQYF
TRBD2	-	TRBV4-2	TRBJ2-1	TGTGCCAGCAGCCAAGCCTCGGGGGCTAGCGGGAACAATGAGCAGTTCTTC	CASSQASGASGNNEQFF
TRBD2	-	TRBV5-1	TRBJ2-7	TGCGCCAGCAGCTTGAACTTTAACCGGGGGGGTTCCTACGAGCAGTACTTC	CASSLNFNRGGSYEQYF
-	-	TRBV6-5	TRBJ1-1	TGTGCCAGCAGTTACTCCAGGGCGAACACTGAAGCTTTCTTT	CASSYSRANTEAFF
-	-	TRBV5-1	TRBJ2-1	TGCGCCAGCAGCCAAACTCAGGAGACGGGGCAGTTCTTC	CASSQTQETGQFF
TRBD1	-	TRBV5-1	TRBJ2-1	TGCGCCAGCAGCTTGGACAGGGGCGGGGAGCAGTTCTTC	CASSLDRGGEQFF
-	-	TRBV5-5	TRBJ1-1	TGTGCCAGCAGCTTGAGCCTTGGGAGGATTGAAGCTTTCTTT	CASSLSLGRIEAFF
-	-	TRBV11-2	TRBJ2-7	TGTGCCAGCAGTTCCGGGCAGGACCCTTCCTACGAGCAGTACTTC	CASSSGQDPSYEQYF
-	-	TRBV11-2	TRBJ2-3	TGTGCCAGCAGCCCAAACCCAACCGTCCCAGCTAGCACAGATACGCAGTATTTT	CASSPNPTVPASTDTQYF
-	-	TRBV9	TRBJ2-1	TGTGCCAGCAGCGTAGACCCGGGGGTCTCCTACAATGAGCAGTTCTTC	CASSVDPGVSYNEQFF
TRBD2	-	TRBV7-6	TRBJ2-2	TGTGCCAGCAGCTTAGCGCGAGCGGGGGCGAACACCGGGGAGCTGTTTTTT	CASSLARAGANTGELFF
-	-	TRBV10-1	TRBJ1-3	TGCGCCAGCAGTACTGCCGAGAGCTCTGGAAACACCATATATTTT	CASSTAESSGNTIYF
-	once	TRBV7-9	TRBJ2-1	TGTGCCAGCAGCTTAATGGCTTCCTCCTACAATGAGCAGTTCTTC	CASSLMASSYNEQFF
TRBD1	-	TRBV15	TRBJ1-4	TGTGCCACCAGCAGAGATGTAGGACAGGGGTATGAAAAACTGTTTTTT	CATSRDVGQGYEKLFF
TRBD2	-	TRBV9	TRBJ2-2	TGTGCCAGCAGCGTAGGTGGGCTAGCGGCGAACACCGGGGAGCTGTTTTTT	CASSVGGLAANTGELFF
-	-	TRBV5-1	TRBJ1-1	TGCGCCAGCAGCTTGTCCGACAGTGGATTAGGTGCAGCTTTCTTT	CASSLSDSGLGAAFF
TRBD2	-	TRBV7-8	TRBJ2-5	TGTGCCAGCAGCCCACGAGGCCGCGGGAGCCGGTCAGAGACCCAGTACTTC	CASSPRGRGSRSETQYF
-	-	TRBV19	TRBJ1-5	TGTGCCAGTAGTATCGCAGGGGTTTATCAGCCCCAGCATTTT	CASSIAGVYQPQHF
TRBD2	-	TRBV5-1	TRBJ2-1	TGCGCCAGCAGCTGGGGAGGGGTCAGCTATGAGCAGTTCTTC	CASSWGGVSYEQFF
-	once	TRBV2	TRBJ1-4	TGTGCCAGCACCGAGTGGGGAGGGAAGGGAAAACTGTTTTTT	CASTEWGGKGKLFF
-	-	TRBV9	TRBJ2-2	TGTGCCAGCAGCGCCCCCGGACCCACCGGGGAGCTGTTTTTT	CASSAPGPTGELFF
-	-	TRBV2	TRBJ2-1	TGTGCCAGCAGTGAAGTCTACGGGAGCTCCTACAATGAGCAGTTCTTC	CASSEVYGSSYNEQFF
TRBD2	-	TRBV7-9	TRBJ2-1	TGTGCCAGCACCCCGGGAGGGCCCTACAATGAGCAGTTCTTC	CASTPGGPYNEQFF
-	-	TRBV6-5	TRBJ1-5	TGTGCCAGCGGACCCGGGGGGGGGAGGTATCAGCCCCAGCATTTT	CASGPGGGRYQPQHF
TRBD2	-	TRBV7-4	TRBJ2-3	TGTGCCAGCAGTCCCAAGACTAGCGGGCGGAGCACAGATACGCAGTATTTT	CASSPKTSGRSTDTQYF
-	-	TRBV30	TRBJ2-3	TGTGCCTGGAGTGTATGGCGGGCCCTGGGGGACACAGATACGCAGTATTTT	CAWSVWRALGDTDTQYF
-	once	TRBV11-2	TRBJ2-4	TGTGCCAGCAGCTTAAGACAGAGCAAAAACATTCAGTACTTC	CASSLRQSKNIQYF
TRBD2	-	TRBV19	TRBJ2-1	TGTGCCAGTAGTAAAAGACTAGCGGATCAATCCTACAATGAGCAGTTCTTC	CASSKRLADQSYNEQFF
TRBD1	-	TRBV7-8	TRBJ2-7	TGTGCCAGCAGCTTCGGGACAGGGGGATACGAGCAGTACTTC	CASSFGTGGYEQYF
-	-	TRBV30	TRBJ1-2	TGTGCCTGGAGTGCTCAAGGGACTGCATCATATGGCTACACCTTC	CAWSAQGTASYGYTF
TRBD2	few	TRBV14	TRBJ2-5	TGTGCCAGCAGCCAAGATGCCTCAGCGGGAGGGGTCCGGTACTTC	CASSQDASAGGVRYF
-	-	TRBV18	TRBJ1-2	TGTGCCAGCTCACCACGGGCCGCGGAGGGCTACACCTTC	CASSPRAAEGYTF
TRBD1	-	TRBV23-1	TRBJ2-7	TGCGCCAGCAGTCAGTGGACAGGCTACGAGCAGTACTTC	CASSQWTGYEQYF
-	-	TRBV7-9	TRBJ2-3	TGTGCCAGCAGCGCCCGACAGTTTATTAGCACAGATACGCAGTATTTT	CASSARQFISTDTQYF
TRBD1	-	TRBV5-4	TRBJ1-1	TGTGCCAGCAGCCCAGGACAGGGAAACACTGAAGCTTTCTTT	CASSPGQGNTEAFF
-	-	TRBV14	TRBJ2-1	TGTGCCAGCAGCCAAGGGTCCCCCAGGACAGTAACGATTATAGACAATGAGCAGTTCTTC	CASSQGSPRTVTIIDNEQFF
TRBD1	-	TRBV19	TRBJ2-7	TGTGCCAGTAGTAAGGGACAGGGAATGTCGTTGTACGAGCAGTACTTC	CASSKGQGMSLYEQYF
-	-	TRBV18	TRBJ1-1	TGTGCCAGCTCACCAAGACAGATGAACACTGAAGCTTTCTTT	CASSPRQMNTEAFF
-	-	TRBV30	TRBJ2-7	TGTGCCTGGAGCAACCCCAGGGCCCGACTTCTCTACGAGCAGTACTTC	CAWSNPRARLLYEQYF
-	few	TRBV19	TRBJ1-4	TGTGCCAGTAGTGAGTTCCGGGAAAAACTGTTTTTT	CASSEFREKLFF
-	-	TRBV18	TRBJ2-3	TGTGCCAGCTCAACCGGCGCCTATACAGATACGCAGTATTTT	CASSTGAYTDTQYF